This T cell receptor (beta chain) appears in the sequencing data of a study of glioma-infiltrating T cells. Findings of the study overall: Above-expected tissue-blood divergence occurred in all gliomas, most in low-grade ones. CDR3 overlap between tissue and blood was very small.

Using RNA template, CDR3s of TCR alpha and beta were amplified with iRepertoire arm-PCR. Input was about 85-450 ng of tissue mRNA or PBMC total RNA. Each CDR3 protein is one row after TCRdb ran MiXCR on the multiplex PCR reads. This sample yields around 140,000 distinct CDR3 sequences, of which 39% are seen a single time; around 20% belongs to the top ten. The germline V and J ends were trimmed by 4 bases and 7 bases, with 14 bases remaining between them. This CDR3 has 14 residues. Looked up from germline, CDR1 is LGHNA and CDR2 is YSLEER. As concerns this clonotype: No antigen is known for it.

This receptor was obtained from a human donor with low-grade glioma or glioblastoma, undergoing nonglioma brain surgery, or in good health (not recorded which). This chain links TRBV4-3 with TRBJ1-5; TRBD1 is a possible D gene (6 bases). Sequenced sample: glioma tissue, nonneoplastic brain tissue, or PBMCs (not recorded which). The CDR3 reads CASSLGTTGQPQHF. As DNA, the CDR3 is TGCGCCAGCAGCCTGGGTACTACAGGGCAGCCCCAGCATTTT.